This T cell receptor beta chain was recorded in a study of CD8 T cells in ankylosing spondylitis. The study's findings and limits: Made up of several highly homologous variants, a TCR beta motif appeared characteristic of ankylosing spondylitis blood. The disease-linked clones had a CD8+ phenotype and low blood frequencies.

Details on this clonotype: Its cognate antigen is unknown.

V dropped 2 bases and J dropped 8 bases, with 15 bases sitting between them. The CDR3 is made up of 15 amino acids. The germline CDR1 and CDR2 sequences are LGHNA and YSLEER. Making use of molecular barcodes, quantitative 5'-RACE generated TCR beta libraries. TCRdb called the 5' RACE reads again in MiXCR, with one record for every CDR3 protein. The sample shows under 250,000 distinct CDR3 sequences, 6% to 8% of them seen only once. The source of this sequence is a male donor with ankylosing spondylitis. Sample: blood, either unsorted or a sorted T cell fraction (not recorded which). This chain uses TRBV4-3 with TRBJ1-4; no firm D call. The CDR3 here is CASSQYGESGEKLFF. The CDR3 nucleotides read TGCGCCAGCAGCCAATATGGGGAGTCGGGGGAAAAACTGTTTTTT.